This T cell receptor beta chain was captured in a study of T-cell reconstitution after alpha-beta-depleted transplantation in children. Unique molecular identifiers tagged the TCRbeta library. TCRdb recomputed calls from the PCR reads with MiXCR, one row per CDR3 protein. The sample lists 600,000 to 700,000 distinct CDR3 sequences; 16% were seen once. Germline lookup yields CDR1 KGHDR and CDR2 SFDVKD. CDR3 length: 19 amino acids. V shed 7 bases, J shed 8 bases, and the junction held 22 bases outside the gene matches. This clonotype was seen a handful of times. This TCR came from a human donor who donated a stem cell graft to a child with acute myeloid leukemia. The V gene is TRBV24-1, the J gene TRBJ2-1; 10 bases map to TRBD1. The material sequenced was PBMCs from the stem cell graft donor, taken from the stem cell graft. CDR3: CATSPGRQGARGVTYEQFF. CDR3 DNA: TGTGCCACCAGCCCGGGGAGACAGGGGGCGAGAGGCGTGACGTATGAGCAGTTCTTC.